This TCR beta chain was observed in a study of immune heterogeneity within non-small cell lung tumors (dated by TCRdb to about 2018). A note on the overall study: By histology, the tumors were 4 squamous cell carcinomas, about nine non-squamous carcinomas and 1 tumor not otherwise specified. Whole-exome sequencing, RNA-seq and TCR beta repertoire sequencing were combined for multiple spatially distinct regions from each NSCLC tumor so that intratumoral immune heterogeneity could be examined. TCR repertoires were analyzed from around 59 tumor loci of 15 or so patients, while transcriptome data covered only 44 loci from some eleven patients. Neoantigen binding to each patient's HLA alleles was predicted with netMHCpan-3.0 for mutant peptides of 8 to 11 amino acids.

The TCR template was genomic DNA extracted from bulk tumor tissue, and 500 to 650 ng of gDNA was amplified for each sample. Multiple biopsies per primary tumor were taken during surgery, spaced as far apart as possible within the tumor mass. Patients in the study cohort, which was described as untreated, were newly diagnosed NSCLC cases going through curative surgery. The samples came from fewer than 16 patients with newly diagnosed non-small cell lung cancer who were having surgery intended to be curative. The resected tumor masses were reviewed by two independent pathologists. Sequencing was performed only on DNA and RNA samples of high quality. The TCR beta CDR3 region was amplified with a multiplex PCR system, in which a first round of 10 cycles was run using 32 V-gene forward and 13 J-gene reverse primers. The first PCR round was done with a QIAGEN Multiplex PCR Kit, and the primer sequences were filed in Chinese patent CN105087789A. A second PCR round added Illumina universal primers using the Phusion High-Fidelity PCR Kit. Sequencing of the TCR libraries was done on the Illumina HiSeq X Ten platform in paired-end mode with a 151 bp read length. The authors processed their data as follows. Cutadapt was used to discard reads without multiplex PCR primers, PEAR merged the read pairs, and MiXCR with default settings called the CDR3 regions. Repertoire diversity used Shannon entropy, and clonality was computed as one minus Shannon entropy divided by ln of productive unique sequence count. Dominant or high-frequency T-cell clones were defined as clonotypes at frequencies of at least 0.5%. TCRdb reprocessing: public reads trimmed at Q25 with fastp, clones called with MiXCR, in-frame beta chains kept. Entries that share a CDR3 protein sequence are merged under the most common genes and DNA. The V and J calls were determined by TCRdb, not by the authors. In this sample the table shows over 5,500 distinct CDR3 sequences, roughly 21% of which occur a single time. The top ten constitute about 15% of the sample.

In the germline V gene (reference sequence), CDR1 corresponds to LNHNV and CDR2 to YYDKDF. Including cysteine and phenylalanine, the CDR3 has 16 amino acids. Only the CDR3 part of the read is kept: 48 bases, read in frame from the first base. V and J are trimmed by 3 bases and 6 bases, and the gene matches miss 8 bases of the junction. Overall results and qualifications from the work: For the most part, high-frequency TCR beta clonotypes differed from one individual patient to another. Identical dominant CDR3B clonotypes recurred across loci within a patient, yet different tumor locations also harbored unique high-frequency clones. A statistically significant but moderate positive correlation (R roughly 0.3) was observed between local T-cell repertoire clonality and local tumor mutational burden.

This clonotype is regarded as medium-sized (0.01 to 0.1%). Its antigen is still unknown. The sample holds no much larger clone one base away, and base qualities are not on file. What was sequenced was lung tumor tissue. This clonotype was sampled from a female donor with non-small cell lung cancer. The V and J genes are TRBV15 and TRBJ2-1, with 10 bases aligning to TRBD1. Read as DNA, the sequence is TGTGCCACCAGCAGGGGCCGGGACAGGGGCATCAATGAGCAGTTCTTC. Its protein product is CATSRGRDRGINEQFF.